Sequencing of this T cell receptor beta chain was carried out in a study of T cell responses to AZD1222 COVID-19 vaccine. Study-wide results and limits: Repertoires were collected only later (after the peak T cell response had occurred). Researchers report vaccine-associated CD4 TCRs spanning spike, with dominance at 160-218 and 743-854.

CDR1 and CDR2 (germline): MGHRA, YSYEKL. CDR3 size: 13 residues. Trimming pared 4 bases from V and 0 bases from J, leaving 6 bases between. Sequencing was performed with immunoSEQ multiplex PCR; in TCRdb, only in-frame clones are kept and a portion is missing. The sample yields over 150,000 clones, about 90% seen once. This clone was detected only once. Its antigen is currently unknown. The V gene is TRBV4-1, the J gene TRBJ1-1; unclear D gene. The sequence was obtained from an adult in good health. The input for sequencing was peripheral blood, taken on day 0 of MenACWY control vaccination. This chain's CDR3 is CASSREMNTEAFF. The CDR3 DNA follows: TGCGCCAGCAGCCGGGAGATGAACACTGAAGCTTTCTTT.